This T cell receptor beta chain was captured in a study of T-cell reconstitution after alpha-beta-depleted transplantation in children. Overall study findings and caveats: Some patients' high day-60 TCRbeta diversity was traced to surviving recipient T cells and thymic progenitors. Alpha-beta T cells present about two months after transplant were reported to originate from several hundred expanded graft clones. After one year, T-cell counts and TCRbeta diversity mostly came from new T cells.

The library targeted TCRbeta and was prepared with unique molecular identifiers. One entry per CDR3 protein results from TCRdb running MiXCR on the PCR reads. The table shows some 300,000 distinct CDR3 sequences, with over 7.5% occurring only once. With V trimmed by 10 bases and J by 3 bases, 4 bases remained unmatched. Per germline, CDR1 ENHRY and CDR2 SYGVKD. This CDR3 is built from 13 residues. The table lists this clonotype with many counts. Its antigen is still unknown. V gene TRBV10-3 combines with J gene TRBJ2-5; TRBD1 agrees at 11 bases. The sequence came from a female patient aged 2-10 years who had a stem cell transplant for Fanconi anemia, so the T cells may come from the graft donor. The sequenced sample was peripheral blood, obtained 360 days after TCRalphabeta/CD19-depleted stem cell transplant. In DNA form, the CDR3 reads TGTGCCACGACGGGACAGGGGGAAGAGACCCAGTACTTC. Its protein is CATTGQGEETQYF.